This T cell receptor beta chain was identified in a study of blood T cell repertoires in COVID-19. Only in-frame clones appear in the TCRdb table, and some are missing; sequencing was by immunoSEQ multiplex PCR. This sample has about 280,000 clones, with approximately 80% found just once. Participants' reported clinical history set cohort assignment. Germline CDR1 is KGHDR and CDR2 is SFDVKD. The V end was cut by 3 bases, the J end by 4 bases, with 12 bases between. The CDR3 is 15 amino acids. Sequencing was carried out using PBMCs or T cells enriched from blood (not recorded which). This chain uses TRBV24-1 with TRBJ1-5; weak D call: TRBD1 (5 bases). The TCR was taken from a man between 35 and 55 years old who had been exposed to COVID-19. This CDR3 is CATSDPPGWNQPQHF. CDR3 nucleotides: TGTGCCACCAGTGATCCGCCAGGGTGGAATCAGCCCCAGCATTTT.